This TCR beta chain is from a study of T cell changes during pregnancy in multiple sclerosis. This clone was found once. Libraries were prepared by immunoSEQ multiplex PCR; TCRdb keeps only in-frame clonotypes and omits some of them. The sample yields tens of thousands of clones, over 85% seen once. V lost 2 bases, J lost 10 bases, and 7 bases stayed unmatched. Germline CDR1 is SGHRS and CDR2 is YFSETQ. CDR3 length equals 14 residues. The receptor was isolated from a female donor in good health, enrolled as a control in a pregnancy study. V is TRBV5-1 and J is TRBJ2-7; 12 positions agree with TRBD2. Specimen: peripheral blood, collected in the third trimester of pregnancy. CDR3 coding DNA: TGCGCCAGCAGCTTAAGGCTAGCGGGAGGGGATCAGTACTTC. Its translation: CASSLRLAGGDQYF.